These 24 T cell receptor beta chains share one sample of origin, sequenced in a study of T cell changes during pregnancy in multiple sclerosis. The protocol was immunoSEQ multiplex PCR, while the TCRdb copy is restricted to in-frame clones and leaves out a portion. The table lists fewer than 140,000 clones, about 90% of them singletons. Sequenced material: peripheral blood, taken before pregnancy. The receptor source for this set is a female donor with multiple sclerosis, enrolled in a pregnancy study.

The gene calls are TRBV12-5 and TRBJ2-7, with TRBD2 as a possible D gene (7 bases). This CDR3 spans 18 amino acids. Trimming cost V 5 bases and J 3 bases, with 26 bases left between them. In germline, CDR1 is LGHNT, CDR2 FRNRAP. CDR3 residues: CASGRTPGRGGTSYEQYF. The DNA for the CDR3 is TGTGCTAGTGGTCGAACCCCGGGGAGGGGGGGTACAAGCTACGAGCAGTACTTC.

This clone was picked up a small number of times. The chain links TRBV2 to TRBJ1-5; perhaps TRBD1 as D (5 bases). Trimming stripped 4 bases from V and 4 bases from J, with 11 bases between. The CDR3 has 14 residues. Germline V gene lookup returns CDR1 SNHLY and CDR2 FYNNEI. The chain's CDR3 is CASSARQGNQPQHF. CDR3 in DNA: TGTGCCAGCAGTGCTAGGCAGGGTAATCAGCCCCAGCATTTT.

The chain recombines TRBV7-2 with TRBJ2-2; D gene uncertain. Per the germline V gene, CDR1 is SGHTA and CDR2 is FQGNSA. V lost 2 bases and J 0 bases, leaving 4 bases between the germline ends. The CDR3 runs to 14 residues. The CDR3 bases are TGTGCCAGCAGCTTACTAGCGAACACCGGGGAGCTGTTTTTT. Its translation: CASSLLANTGELFF.

The V and J genes are TRBV2 and TRBJ1-6; perhaps TRBD1 as D (5 bases). This CDR3 is 13 amino acids long. CDR1 and CDR2 from the germline V gene are SNHLY and FYNNEI. The V and J ends lost 7 bases and 9 bases respectively, with 13 bases between them. CDR3 amino acids: CASMRGGASPLHF. CDR3 in DNA: TGTGCCAGCATGCGGGGAGGGGCTTCACCCCTCCACTTT.

The chain uses TRBV15 and TRBJ1-1; possible D gene TRBD1, 6 bases. Trimming pared 3 bases from V and 1 base from J, leaving 6 bases between. The CDR3 is 13 amino acids. Germline-derived CDR1 and CDR2 are LNHNV and YYDKDF (reference sequence). The CDR3 reads CATSRDRNTEAFF. The CDR3 region has the DNA TGTGCCACCAGCAGGGACAGGAACACTGAAGCTTTCTTT.

The chain joins TRBV29-1 to TRBJ2-7; 7 bases are a match to TRBD2. V was clipped by 1 base and J by 1 base; unmatched bases: 10. Looked up from germline, CDR1 is SQVTM and CDR2 is ANQGSEA. This CDR3 region has 16 residues. CDR3 region: CSVEVVGRERSYEQYF. In DNA, the CDR3 is TGCAGCGTTGAAGTGGTAGGGCGGGAGAGATCCTACGAGCAGTACTTC.

The chain employs TRBV5-1 and TRBJ1-6, with D possibly matching TRBD1 (5 bases). The CDR3 runs to 18 residues. Germline CDR1 is SGHRS and CDR2 is YFSETQ. Trimming pared 0 bases from V and 4 bases from J, leaving 17 bases between. The CDR3 loop is CASSLGGGGGGYNSPLHF. CDR3 DNA sequence: TGCGCCAGCAGCTTGGGGGGGGGTGGCGGCGGATATAATTCACCCCTCCACTTT.

The chain recombines TRBV20-1 with TRBJ2-3; D may be TRBD2 (6 bases). V was cut by 5 bases and J by 4 bases, with 7 bases left in between. Germline CDR1 DFQATT, CDR2 SNEGSKA (reference sequence). The CDR3 consists of 11 residues. The CDR3 DNA sequence: TGCAGTGCTGGACTATCAGATACGCAGTATTTT. This gives the protein CSAGLSDTQYF.

The genes are TRBV6-5 and TRBJ2-3; TRBD2 agrees at 9 bases. The CDR3 has 16 amino acids. Per germline, CDR1 MNHEY and CDR2 SVGAGI. The J segment lost 1 base and the V segment lost 3 bases, leaving 5 bases of the junction unmatched. The CDR3 protein is CASSYDVAGGTDTQYF. CDR3 DNA: TGTGCCAGCAGTTATGATGTAGCGGGGGGCACAGATACGCAGTATTTT.

In this sample, this clone turned up a few times. The chain couples TRBV30 to TRBJ1-1; 7 bases fit TRBD1. Germline trimming cut 4 bases from V and 0 bases from J; bases unmatched to any gene: 2. CDR3 length: 13 residues. In germline, CDR1 is GTSNPN, CDR2 SVGIG (reference sequence). The CDR3 sequence: CAWNRGLNTEAFF. CDR3 DNA: TGTGCCTGGAACAGGGGTCTGAACACTGAAGCTTTCTTT.

The V gene is TRBV5-1, the J gene TRBJ2-7; 12 nucleotides agree with TRBD2. With V trimmed by 5 bases and J by 6 bases, 6 bases remained unmatched. The CDR3 loop spans 14 amino acids. Germline CDR1 SGHRS, CDR2 YFSETQ. The CDR3 spells CASRRTSGDGEQYF. The DNA for the CDR3 is TGCGCCAGCAGGAGGACTAGCGGGGACGGCGAGCAGTACTTC.

The J gene is TRBJ2-2, the V gene TRBV28, with TRBD2 identical over 14 bases. CDR1 is MDHEN, CDR2 SYDVKM, per germline. The CDR3 spans 17 residues. Trimming removed 3 bases from V and 7 bases from J; junction bases left unmatched: 7. Here the CDR3 DNA reads TGTGCCAGCAGTTTGTTGGTGACTAGCGGGAGGGGCGGGGAGCTGTTTTTT. Residues: CASSLLVTSGRGGELFF.

The chain employs TRBV29-1 and TRBJ2-3; 10 bases match TRBD1. V dropped 8 bases and J dropped 4; count of bases not matched to a gene: 6. This CDR3 has 13 amino acids. Germline V gene data show CDR1 as SQVTM and CDR2 as ANQGSEA. CDR3: CSYLGQGADTQYF. The CDR3 DNA sequence: TGCAGCTATCTCGGACAGGGGGCAGATACGCAGTATTTT.

The V gene is TRBV5-5, the J gene TRBJ1-2; 7 positions match TRBD1. V gave up 2 bases and J gave up 2 bases; unmatched junction bases: 3. CDR1 is SGHKS, CDR2 YYEKEE, per germline (reference sequence). This CDR3 has 14 residues. The CDR3 spells CASSLTGDNYGYTF. In nucleotides, the CDR3 is TGTGCCAGCAGCTTAACAGGGGACAACTATGGCTACACCTTC.

This clone was seen a handful of times. The chain joins TRBV9 to TRBJ1-1; D uncertain. The CDR3 is 14 amino acids. Trimming left V 4 bases short and J 1 base short, with 11 bases between. Germline CDR1 reads SGDLS; CDR2 reads YYNGEE. Here the CDR3 DNA reads TGTGCCAGCAGCCGGGCGGGCCAGAACACTGAAGCTTTCTTT. It translates to CASSRAGQNTEAFF.

V gene TRBV5-6 combines with J gene TRBJ2-7; 10 bases are a match to TRBD1. CDR3 length: 16 residues. Germline CDR1 and CDR2: SGHDT and YYEEEE. Trimming took 4 bases from V and 0 from J; bases not matched to a gene: 7. CDR3: CASSPRGQGSSYEQYF. For the CDR3, the DNA is TGTGCCAGCAGCCCTAGGGGACAGGGGTCCTCCTACGAGCAGTACTTC.

This clone was detected only once. The chain uses TRBV7-8 and TRBJ1-5; tentative D call: TRBD1 (5 bases). CDR1 is SGHVS, CDR2 FQNEAQ, per germline. The V and J ends lost 5 bases and 2 bases respectively, with 13 bases between them. This CDR3 has 15 amino acids. The CDR3 DNA is TGTGCCAGCAGCCCGGGGGAAGGTCGCAATCAGCCCCAGCATTTT. It is translated as CASSPGEGRNQPQHF.

The CDR3 region is CASRPTGVGGYTF. Here the CDR3 DNA reads TGTGCCAGCAGGCCAACAGGGGTGGGGGGCTACACCTTC. This chain connects TRBV27 to TRBJ1-2; 7 positions agree with TRBD1. Germline V lookup: CDR1 MNHEY, CDR2 SMNVEV (reference sequence). The CDR3 consists of 13 residues. The ends lost 6 bases at V and 8 bases at J; junction bases unmatched: 9.

The rearrangement joins TRBV5-6 to TRBJ2-5; 12 nucleotides match TRBD2. From germline, CDR1 is SGHDT and CDR2 YYEEEE. The CDR3 length is 15 residues. Unmatched junction bases numbered 6, after V lost 4 bases and J lost 5 bases. CDR3 region: CASSRRTSGAETQYF. The CDR3 DNA reads as TGTGCCAGCAGCCGACGGACTAGCGGGGCGGAGACCCAGTACTTC.

The chain employs TRBV4-3 and TRBJ2-7; D possibly corresponds to TRBD2 (7 bases). The germline CDR1 and CDR2 sequences are LGHNA and YSLEER. The CDR3 totals 16 residues. V was cut by 0 bases and J by 2 bases, with 14 bases left in between. CDR3: CASSQDSRGATYEQYF. The CDR3 DNA follows: TGCGCCAGCAGCCAAGATTCTCGGGGGGCGACCTACGAGCAGTACTTC.

The V and J genes are TRBV2 and TRBJ1-1, with D perhaps TRBD1 (5 bases). The CDR3 is made up of 14 amino acids. Germline V gene lookup returns CDR1 SNHLY and CDR2 FYNNEI. With 3 bases removed from V and 6 bases from J, the gap between germline ends came to 14 bases. CDR3 nucleotides: TGTGCCAGCAGTGAGGAGGGTAAGGGGTCTGAAGCTTTCTTT. The encoded protein is CASSEEGKGSEAFF. Based on the CDR3 plus reference TRBV2 and TRBJ1-1, the full variable domain is EPEVTQTPSHQVTQMGQEVILRCVPISNHLYFYWYRQILGQKVEFLVSFYNNEISEKSEIFDDQFSVERPDGSNFTLKIRSTKLEDSAMYFCASSEEGKGSEAFFGQGTRLTVV.

This clone was detected once. The chain employs TRBV7-9 and TRBJ1-6; no clear D gene. The V and J ends lost 1 base and 8 bases respectively, with 12 bases between them. CDR1 is SEHNR, CDR2 FQNEAQ, per germline (reference sequence). CDR3 length: 15 amino acids. CDR3 amino acids: CASSLGTPGDSPLHF. As DNA, the CDR3 is TGTGCCAGCAGCTTAGGGACTCCCGGGGATTCACCCCTCCACTTT.

This chain links TRBV6-1 with TRBJ2-7; D is unclear. With 6 bases removed from V and 3 bases from J, the gap between germline ends came to 3 bases. Germline CDR1 reads MNHNS; CDR2 reads SASEGT. CDR3 length equals 10 residues. The CDR3 sequence: CASRHYEQYF. In DNA form, the CDR3 reads TGTGCCAGCAGACACTACGAGCAGTACTTC.

The gene calls are TRBV28 and TRBJ2-1; the D gene is possibly TRBD2 (7 bases). The CDR3 sequence is 16 residues long. The germline gives CDR1 MDHEN, CDR2 SYDVKM. Trimming stripped 6 bases from V and 0 bases from J, with 15 bases between. The CDR3: CASSQRGGSSYNEQFF. In DNA form, the CDR3 reads TGTGCCAGCAGCCAGAGGGGGGGTTCCTCCTACAATGAGCAGTTCTTC.